This record covers a single T cell receptor (beta chain). The sample originates from a study of blood T cell repertoires in COVID-19. Background on the study: PBMCs, B-cell-depleted T cells, or T cells provided the cDNA or gDNA that made up the material.

The repertoire was sequenced with immunoSEQ multiplex PCR; TCRdb's copy has only in-frame clones and lacks some. Of roughly 200,000 clones in the sample, 86% were seen once. V shed 7 bases and J shed 2 bases, with 13 bases lying between them. The CDR3 runs to 14 residues. Per germline, CDR1 MNHEY and CDR2 SVGAGI. The V call is TRBV6-5, the J call TRBJ2-3; the D gene is possibly TRBD1 (6 bases). The source of this sequence is a woman aged 45-65 years with COVID-19, enrolled during active disease. The source material was peripheral blood. The chain's CDR3 is CASNQGPYTDTQYF. The DNA of the CDR3 is TGTGCCAGCAATCAGGGGCCGTACACAGATACGCAGTATTTT.